What follows describes a single T cell receptor beta chain. The clone's antigen remains unknown. Base quality data are lacking; no much larger clone is found one base away. This specimen belongs to a study of technical replicates of blood from a few donors (dated by TCRdb to about 2017). After removal of 5 bases from V and 6 bases from J, the junction retains 10 bases not matched to a gene. Inclusive of the bounding cysteine and phenylalanine, the CDR3 is 16 residues long. Only the CDR3 region is kept as DNA, spanning 48 bases read in frame from base 1. CDR1 and CDR2 (SGHTA, FQGTGA) derive from the germline V gene. Libraries were built with the immunoSEQ multiplex PCR assay. Entries here come from immuneACCESS through TCRdb and include only in-frame sequences with V and J called. Some clones fail to appear in such tables; in the studies checked, an unresolved V gene covers under half of the shortfall, and the cause of the remainder is unknown. For this sample the table gives approximately 52,000 clones, of which 90% to 95% were detected only once. Of the sample, 3.5% to 4.5% falls within the top ten clones.

The rearrangement joined TRBV7-3 to TRBJ2-2, with 9 middle bases fitting TRBD2. This receptor was taken from a human donor in good health. Some clones in this sample may be carry-over from other donors' samples. The sequenced sample consisted of PBMCs. In nucleotide form, the sequence is TGTGCCAGCAGCCCCTCTGCGGGAGGGAGTGCCGGGGAGCTGTTTTTT. It translates as CASSPSAGGSAGELFF. Beyond the CDR3, the reference TRBV7-3 and TRBJ2-2 genes provide the residues; the full variable domain reads: GAGVSQTPSNKVTEKGKYVELRCDPISGHTALYWYRQSLGQGPEFLIYFQGTGAADDSGLPNDRFFAVRPEGSVSTLKIQRTERGDSAVYLCASSPSAGGSAGELFFGEGSRLTVL.